Detailed here is one TCR beta chain. In germline, CDR1 is SGHAT, CDR2 FQNNGV. The ends were cut back, 0 bases at V and 3 bases at J, with 15 bases in the middle. The CDR3 length is 17 residues. Sequencing used immunoSEQ multiplex PCR; TCRdb keeps in-frame clones, though not all of them. In the table there are 110,000 or so clones, about 89% of which are singletons. These data come from a study of control samples from healthy donors and cancer patients. Sequences were obtained from blood. The TCR comes from a man aged 45 to 65 in good health. The genes are TRBV11-2 and TRBJ2-1; possibly TRBD1 or TRBD2 for D (6 bases each). CDR3 region: CASSLDRVGGIYNEQFF. As DNA, the CDR3 is TGTGCCAGCAGCTTAGATAGGGTAGGGGGGATCTACAATGAGCAGTTCTTC.